This T cell receptor beta chain was captured in a study of regulatory T cells in long-lasting Graves disease. For the study at large: Graves' patients diagnosed newly had used antithyroid drugs under 3 months.

Construction of TCR beta libraries relied on iRepertoire HTBI primers and on Arm-PCR targeting CDR3 regions. MiXCR, run by TCRdb on the multiplex PCR reads, gives a single entry per CDR3 protein. The table has approximately 400,000 distinct CDR3 sequences, 15% seen once. This clonotype has just a few counts. The CDR3 contains 13 residues. Trimming shortened V by 3 bases and J by 5 bases, and 14 bases separated the two germline ends. Germline values: CDR1 DFQATT, CDR2 SNEGSKA (reference sequence). Time point specified: newly diagnosed GD, antithyroid drugs for less than 3 months. Researchers made the TCR library from RNA that was extracted from PBMCs. These records were also assigned to another study, of T cells in Graves' hyperthyroidism and ophthalmopathy. This second report adds: Stable Graves' hyperthyroidism denoted no ophthalmopathy progression over 18 months. In the first-round RT-PCR of the TCR CDR3, the HTBI primer set was used. Ophthalmopathy prediction by the model preceded onset by a median about 6.8 months.

The J gene is TRBJ2-7, the V gene TRBV20-1; the D gene could be TRBD1 or TRBD2 (5 bases each). The TCR sequence derives from a woman aged 30 to 39 with Graves disease. The starting material was peripheral blood mononuclear cells (PBMCs), obtained at new diagnosis, from a patient treated with antithyroid drugs. The CDR3 DNA sequence: TGCAGTGCTAGGGGGCTAGCTACAAACGAGCAGTACTTC. This translates into CSARGLATNEQYF.